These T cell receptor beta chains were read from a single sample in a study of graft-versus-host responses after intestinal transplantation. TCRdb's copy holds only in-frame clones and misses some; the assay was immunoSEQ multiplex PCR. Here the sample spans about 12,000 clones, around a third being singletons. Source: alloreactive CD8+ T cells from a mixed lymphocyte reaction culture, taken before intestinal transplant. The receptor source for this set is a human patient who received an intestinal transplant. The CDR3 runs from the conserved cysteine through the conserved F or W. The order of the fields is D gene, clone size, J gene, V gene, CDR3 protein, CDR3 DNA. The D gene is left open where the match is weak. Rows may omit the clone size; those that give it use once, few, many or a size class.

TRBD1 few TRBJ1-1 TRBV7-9 CASNAPDREGTEAFF TGTGCCAGCAACGCACCGGACAGGGAGGGCACTGAAGCTTTCTTT
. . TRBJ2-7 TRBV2 CASSAILFSYEQYF TGTGCCAGCAGTGCAATACTGTTCTCCTACGAGCAGTACTTC
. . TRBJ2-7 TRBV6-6 CASSYDGGSYEQYF TGTGCCAGCAGTTACGACGGGGGCTCCTACGAGCAGTACTTC
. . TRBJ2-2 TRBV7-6 CASTLSRGGANANTGELFF TGTGCCAGCACCCTCTCCCGGGGCGGTGCCAACGCGAACACCGGGGAGCTGTTTTTT
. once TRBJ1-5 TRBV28 CASSIGDSNQPQHF TGTGCCAGCAGTATCGGAGATAGCAATCAGCCCCAGCATTTT
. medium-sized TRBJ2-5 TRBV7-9 CASSLGFGAGETQYF TGTGCCAGCAGCTTAGGGTTCGGGGCGGGGGAGACCCAGTACTTC
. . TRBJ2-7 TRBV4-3 CASSQEPSSYEQYF TGCGCCAGCAGCCAAGAACCCAGCTCCTACGAGCAGTACTTC
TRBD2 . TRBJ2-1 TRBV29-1 CSVEGPGGSNEQFF TGCAGCGTTGAAGGACCGGGAGGCTCCAATGAGCAGTTCTTC
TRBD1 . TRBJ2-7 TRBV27 CASSSDRGLYEQYF TGTGCCAGCAGCTCTGACAGGGGGCTGTACGAGCAGTACTTC
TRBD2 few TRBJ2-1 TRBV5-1 CASSIIRSGSGINEQFF TGCGCCAGCAGCATCATCAGGAGCGGGAGTGGCATAAATGAGCAGTTCTTC
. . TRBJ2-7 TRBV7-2 CASRGGQAYEQYF TGTGCCAGCAGGGGCGGGCAGGCCTACGAGCAGTACTTC
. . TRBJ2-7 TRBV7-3 CASSLMLGGNYEQYF TGTGCCAGCAGCTTAATGTTAGGGGGTAACTACGAGCAGTACTTC
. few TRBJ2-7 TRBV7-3 CASSLAETYEQYF TGTGCCAGCAGCTTAGCAGAGACCTACGAGCAGTACTTC
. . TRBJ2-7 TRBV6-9 CASSYSRGGAFYEQYF TGTGCCAGCAGTTACTCGAGGGGGGGTGCGTTCTACGAGCAGTACTTC
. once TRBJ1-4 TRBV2 CASRKVAGLYEKLFF TGTGCCAGCAGAAAGGTCGCAGGCTTGTATGAAAAACTGTTTTTT
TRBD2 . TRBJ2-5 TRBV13 CASSLDGEGLGTETQYF TGTGCCAGCAGCTTAGATGGGGAGGGCCTGGGAACAGAGACCCAGTACTTC
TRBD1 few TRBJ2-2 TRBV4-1 CASSRVNWDRLTGELFF TGCGCCAGCAGCCGGGTAAACTGGGACAGACTTACCGGGGAGCTGTTTTTT
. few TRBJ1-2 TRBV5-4 CASSQDEGLSYYGYTF TGCGCCAGCAGCCAAGATGAGGGCTTATCCTACTATGGCTACACCTTC
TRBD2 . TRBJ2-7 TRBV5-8 CASSLPGLAYEQYF TGTGCCAGCAGCCTACCGGGACTAGCGTACGAGCAGTACTTC
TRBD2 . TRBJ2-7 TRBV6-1 CASVAGGPYEQYF TGTGCCAGCGTGGCGGGAGGACCCTACGAGCAGTACTTC
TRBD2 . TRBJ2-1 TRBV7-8 CASSHRLAGSYNEQFF TGTGCCAGCAGCCACCGACTAGCGGGGAGCTACAATGAGCAGTTCTTC
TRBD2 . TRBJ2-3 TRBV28 CASSLPGREGSTDTQYF TGTGCCAGCAGTCTCCCAGGGCGGGAGGGTAGCACAGATACGCAGTATTTT
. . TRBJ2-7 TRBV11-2 CASSLGTSYEQYF TGTGCCAGCAGCTTAGGGACCTCCTACGAGCAGTACTTC
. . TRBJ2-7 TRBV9 CASSSGATTYEQYF TGTGCCAGCAGTTCCGGAGCGACGACCTACGAGCAGTACTTC
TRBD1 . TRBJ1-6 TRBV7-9 CASSFTHRGSGSPLHF TGTGCCAGCAGCTTTACCCACAGGGGTTCCGGTTCACCCCTCCACTTT
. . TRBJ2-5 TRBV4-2 CASSQDLSRETQYF TGTGCCAGCAGCCAGGACCTGTCCAGAGAGACCCAGTACTTC
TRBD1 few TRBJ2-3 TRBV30 CAWNRDRSTDTQYF TGTGCCTGGAACCGGGACAGGAGCACAGATACGCAGTATTTT
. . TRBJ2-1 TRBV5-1 CASSLRWNRAQQFF TGCGCCAGCAGCCTTAGGTGGAACAGGGCCCAGCAGTTCTTC
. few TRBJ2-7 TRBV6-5 CASSYPGGDGWYF TGTGCCAGCAGTTACCCCGGCGGGGACGGCTGGTACTTC
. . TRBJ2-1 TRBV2 CASKGVEEEQFF TGTGCCAGCAAGGGTGTCGAAGAGGAGCAGTTCTTC
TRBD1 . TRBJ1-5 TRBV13 CASSLESAGGGQPQHF TGTGCCAGCAGCTTAGAGTCGGCAGGGGGTGGGCAGCCCCAGCATTTT